This T cell receptor beta chain is from a study of shared clonotypes between healthy human individuals. Germline CDR1 and CDR2: DFQATT and SNEGSKA (reference sequence). The CDR3 totals 10 residues. For every subset, genomic DNA was evenly distributed across several immunoSEQ plates. Here immunoSEQ multiplex PCR was the method, and the copy in TCRdb shows in-frame clones only, minus some. The top ten clones hold about an eighth of a sample with fewer than 650,000 clones, about 79% of them seen once. Study donors comprised healthy, HIV-negative adults devoid of recent acute infection or vaccination. All of the donors resided in Nashville, Tennessee, and each was a Caucasian adult.

The rearrangement links TRBV20-1 to TRBJ2-5, with 7 bases fitting TRBD2. This receptor was obtained from a woman in her thirties or forties in good health. Some clones in this sample may be carry-over from other donors' samples. The sequenced material came from PBMCs. The CDR3 DNA reads TGCTCGGGGGAGGGCGAGACCCAGTACTTC. Its protein is CSGEGETQYF.